The 10 T cell receptor beta chains below come from one sample, sequenced in a study of T cells in localized non-small cell lung cancer. Sequencing used immunoSEQ multiplex PCR; TCRdb keeps in-frame clones, though not all of them. Among roughly 38,000 clones listed, 75% to 90% were seen once. The sample consisted of peripheral blood mononuclear cells, taken before any cancer treatment. The source is an older male donor with stage II lung adenocarcinoma.

V gene TRBV10-1 combines with J gene TRBJ2-3; possible D gene TRBD2, 6 bases. V lost 4 bases and J 0 bases, leaving 11 bases between the germline ends. Germline V gene data show CDR1 as WNHNN and CDR2 as SYGVQD (reference sequence). The CDR3 sequence is 15 residues long. The CDR3 nucleotides read TGCGCCAGCAGTGGCGGAGCGGGCAGCACAGATACGCAGTATTTT. Encoded protein: CASSGGAGSTDTQYF.

The chain joins TRBV5-6 to TRBJ1-2; D is ambiguous. Germline V CDR1 and CDR2: SGHDT, YYEEEE. This CDR3 has 14 amino acids. Trimming removed 0 bases at V and 5 bases at J, with 11 bases between. The CDR3 reads CASSLAQTGYGYTF. The DNA for the CDR3 is TGTGCCAGCAGCTTGGCCCAAACGGGGTATGGCTACACCTTC.

CDR3 nucleotide sequence: TGTGCCAGTAGTAACGGACTAGCGGGGTCCGAGCAGTACTTC. This sequence encodes CASSNGLAGSEQYF. This chain joins TRBV19 and TRBJ2-7; 12 bases agree with TRBD2. The CDR3 consists of 14 residues. The V gene end was trimmed by 4 bases and the J gene end by 6 bases; junction bases not matched to a gene: 4. Germline loops: CDR1 LNHDA, CDR2 SQIVND (reference sequence).

This clone was counted once. The V gene is TRBV18, the J gene TRBJ1-1; unclear D gene. CDR3 length equals 15 residues. Trimming took 0 bases from V and 2 from J, leaving 10 bases between them. In germline, CDR1 is KGHSH, CDR2 LQKENI. DNA for the CDR3: TGTGCCAGCTCACCACCTTCCAGGATTAACACTGAAGCTTTCTTT. This codes for CASSPPSRINTEAFF.

The chain links TRBV4-2 to TRBJ2-1, with TRBD2 as a possible D gene (6 bases). V shed 1 base and J shed 7 bases, with 8 bases lying between them. Per the germline V gene, CDR1 is LGHNA and CDR2 is YNFKEQ. The CDR3 loop spans 13 amino acids. The CDR3 reads CASSQVGGNEQFF. The CDR3 DNA reads as TGTGCCAGCAGCCAAGTCGGAGGGAATGAGCAGTTCTTC.

The chain joins TRBV10-3 to TRBJ1-2, with D possibly TRBD1 on 6 matching bases. CDR1 is ENHRY and CDR2 is SYGVKD in the germline V gene. V was cut by 7 bases and J by 6 bases, with 15 bases left in between. The CDR3 spans 13 residues. Here the CDR3 reads CAINPGTYDGYTF. The CDR3 DNA is TGTGCCATCAATCCCGGGACATATGATGGCTACACCTTC.

This clone was found a few times. The J gene is TRBJ1-1, the V gene TRBV18; D unresolved. CDR3 size: 13 residues. CDR1 and CDR2 (germline): KGHSH, LQKENI. The V gene lost 4 bases and the J gene lost 1 base, with 7 bases spanning the gap. In DNA form, the CDR3 reads TGTGCCAGCTCACTGAACACGAACACTGAAGCTTTCTTT. It translates to CASSLNTNTEAFF.

V gene TRBV4-1 combines with J gene TRBJ2-2; a weak D match, TRBD2 (6 bases). Germline CDR1 is MGHRA and CDR2 is YSYEKL. The CDR3 has 16 residues. Between the trimmed V and J ends, which lost 1 base and 1 base, there was a span of 10 bases. In DNA, the CDR3 is TGCGCCAGCAGCCAAGTCGGAGGGCGGAACACCGGGGAGCTGTTTTTT. Residues: CASSQVGGRNTGELFF.

This clone was detected once. The V and J genes are TRBV18 and TRBJ2-5, with TRBD1 matching 7 bases. Germline CDR1 and CDR2: KGHSH and LQKENI. The CDR3 loop spans 14 amino acids. The J segment lost 1 base and the V segment lost 4 bases, leaving 3 bases of the junction unmatched. CDR3 DNA sequence: TGTGCCAGCTCACGGGACAGACCCCAAGAGACCCAGTACTTC. Translating it yields CASSRDRPQETQYF.

The genes are TRBV30 and TRBJ2-7; D is unresolved. V lost 6 bases, J lost 2 bases, and 11 bases lay in between. The germline V gene has CDR1 GTSNPN and CDR2 SVGIG (reference sequence). The CDR3 has 12 residues. CDR3 nucleotide sequence: TGTGCCTGTAATGGCGTTACCTACGAGCAGTACTTC. Amino acid sequence: CACNGVTYEQYF.